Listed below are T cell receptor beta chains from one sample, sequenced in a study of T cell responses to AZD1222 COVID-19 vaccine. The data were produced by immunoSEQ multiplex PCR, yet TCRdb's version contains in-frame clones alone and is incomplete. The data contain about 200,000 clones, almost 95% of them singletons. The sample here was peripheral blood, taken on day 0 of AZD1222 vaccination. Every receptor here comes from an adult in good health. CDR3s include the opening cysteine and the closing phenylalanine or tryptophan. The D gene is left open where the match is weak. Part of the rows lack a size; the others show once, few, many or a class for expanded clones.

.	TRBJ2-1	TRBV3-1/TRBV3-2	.	CASSQAFNEQFF	TGTGCCAGCAGCCAAGCCTTCAATGAGCAGTTCTTC
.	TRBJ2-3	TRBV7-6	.	CASSRGATDTQYF	TGTGCCAGCAGCCGGGGGGCCACAGATACGCAGTATTTT
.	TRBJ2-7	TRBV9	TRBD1	CARGTERGPYEQYF	TGTGCCAGGGGGACAGAGAGAGGGCCCTACGAGCAGTACTTC
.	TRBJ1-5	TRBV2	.	CASSEADMGREPQHF	TGTGCCAGCAGTGAAGCGGACATGGGGCGGGAGCCCCAGCATTTT
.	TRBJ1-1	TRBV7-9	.	CASSLQGEVTEAFF	TGTGCCAGCAGCTTACAGGGTGAAGTCACTGAAGCTTTCTTT
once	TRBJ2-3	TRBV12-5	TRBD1	CASGPGTGTDTQYF	TGTGCTAGTGGTCCGGGGACAGGCACAGATACGCAGTATTTT
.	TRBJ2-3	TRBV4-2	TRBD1	CASSQGTGGEKDTQYF	TGTGCCAGCAGCCAGGGTACAGGGGGCGAGAAAGATACGCAGTATTTT
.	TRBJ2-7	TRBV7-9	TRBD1	CASSSPDRDTSYEQYF	TGTGCCAGCAGCTCCCCGGACAGGGATACCTCCTACGAGCAGTACTTC
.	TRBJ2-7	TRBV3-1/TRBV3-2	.	CASSQGNSFGEQYF	TGTGCCAGCAGCCAAGGTAACAGCTTTGGCGAGCAGTACTTC
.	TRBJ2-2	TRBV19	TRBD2	CASSFQRGTNTGELFF	TGTGCCAGTTCTTTCCAGCGGGGGACTAACACCGGGGAGCTGTTTTTT
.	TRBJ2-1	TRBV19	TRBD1	CASRLGTGGQSYNEQFF	TGTGCCAGTAGACTAGGGACAGGGGGCCAGTCCTACAATGAGCAGTTCTTC
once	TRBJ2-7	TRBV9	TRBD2	CASSPSGGRGEQYF	TGTGCCAGCAGCCCCAGCGGGGGGCGCGGCGAGCAGTACTTC
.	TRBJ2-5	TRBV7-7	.	CASSVLNSGQGETQYF	TGTGCCAGCAGCGTACTGAACAGCGGCCAGGGAGAGACCCAGTACTTC
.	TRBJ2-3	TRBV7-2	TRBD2	CASSLLAGVGWTDTQYF	TGTGCCAGCAGCTTACTAGCGGGGGTCGGTTGGACAGATACGCAGTATTTT
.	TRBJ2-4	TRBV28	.	CASSFQGVGGIQYF	TGTGCCAGCAGTTTCCAAGGGGTTGGGGGTATTCAGTACTTC
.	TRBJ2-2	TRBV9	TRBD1	CASSVAGTGGTGELFF	TGTGCCAGCAGCGTAGCTGGGACAGGGGGCACCGGGGAGCTGTTTTTT
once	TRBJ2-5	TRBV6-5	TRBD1	CASSYSGTGVETQYF	TGTGCCAGCAGTTACTCAGGAACAGGGGTAGAGACCCAGTACTTC
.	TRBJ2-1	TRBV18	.	CASSQGGRLINNEQFF	TGTGCCAGCTCTCAAGGGGGACGGTTGATAAACAATGAGCAGTTCTTC
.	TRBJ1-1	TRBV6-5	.	CASSPLTGEAFF	TGTGCCAGCAGTCCTTTGACTGGGGAAGCTTTCTTT
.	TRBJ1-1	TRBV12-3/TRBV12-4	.	CASTWANTEAFF	TGTGCCAGCACCTGGGCGAATACGGAAGCTTTCTTT
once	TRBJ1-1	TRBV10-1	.	CASSRGQNTEAFF	TGCGCCAGCAGCAGGGGACAGAACACTGAAGCTTTCTTT
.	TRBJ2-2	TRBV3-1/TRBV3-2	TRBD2	CASSQLRGGTGELFF	TGTGCCAGCAGCCAACTTCGGGGGGGCACCGGGGAGCTGTTTTTT
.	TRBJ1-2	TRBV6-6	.	CASRDFGALYGYTF	TGTGCCAGCAGGGACTTCGGGGCCCTGTACGGCTACACCTTC
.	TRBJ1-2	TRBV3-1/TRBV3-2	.	CASSRTGFYGYTF	TGTGCCAGCAGCCGAACAGGGTTCTATGGCTACACCTTC
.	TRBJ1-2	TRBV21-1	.	CASSKDGVVYGYTF	TGTGCCAGCAGCAAAGATGGGGTCGTCTATGGCTACACCTTC
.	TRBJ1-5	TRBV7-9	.	CASQGYLNQPQHF	TGTGCCTCCCAGGGGTATTTGAATCAGCCCCAGCATTTT
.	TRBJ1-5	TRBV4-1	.	CASSQVLTSEYRQPQHF	TGCGCCAGCAGCCAAGTGTTAACTAGTGAATACCGGCAGCCCCAGCATTTT
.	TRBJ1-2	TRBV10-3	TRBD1	CAISAQQGMLGYTF	TGTGCCATCAGCGCTCAACAGGGGATGTTGGGCTACACCTTC